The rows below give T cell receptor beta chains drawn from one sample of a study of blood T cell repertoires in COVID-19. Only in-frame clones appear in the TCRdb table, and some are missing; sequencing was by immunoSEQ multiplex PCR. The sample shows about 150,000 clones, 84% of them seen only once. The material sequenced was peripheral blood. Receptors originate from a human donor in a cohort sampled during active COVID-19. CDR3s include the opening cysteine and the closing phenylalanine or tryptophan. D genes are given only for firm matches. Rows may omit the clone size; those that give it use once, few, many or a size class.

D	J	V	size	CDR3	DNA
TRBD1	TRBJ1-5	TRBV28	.	CASTQRGQGNQPQHF	TGTGCCAGCACCCAAAGGGGGCAAGGCAATCAGCCCCAGCATTTT
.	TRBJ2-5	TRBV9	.	CASSVGGLETQYF	TGTGCCAGCAGCGTAGGAGGGCTGGAGACCCAGTACTTC
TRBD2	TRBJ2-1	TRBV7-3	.	CASSPRTSGNEQFF	TGTGCCAGCAGCCCGCGGACTAGCGGGAATGAGCAGTTCTTC
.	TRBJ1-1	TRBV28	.	CASTTRVWGAEAFF	TGTGCCAGCACCACGCGCGTTTGGGGCGCTGAAGCTTTCTTT
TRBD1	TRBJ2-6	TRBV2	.	CASRRTGVGANVLTF	TGTGCCAGCAGAAGGACAGGGGTCGGGGCCAACGTCCTGACTTTC
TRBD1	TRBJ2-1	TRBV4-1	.	CASSQDLWTGGNEQFF	TGCGCCAGCAGCCAAGATCTGTGGACAGGGGGCAATGAGCAGTTCTTC
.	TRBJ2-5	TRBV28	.	CASRTSGSGETQYF	TGTGCCAGCCGGACTTCTGGCAGCGGAGAGACCCAGTACTTC
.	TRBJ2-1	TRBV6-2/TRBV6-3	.	CASSYSFGKVLGYNEQFF	TGTGCCAGCAGTTACTCGTTCGGGAAGGTTCTGGGATACAATGAGCAGTTCTTC
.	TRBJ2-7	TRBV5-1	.	CASSGDHYEQYF	TGCGCCAGCTCGGGAGACCACTACGAGCAGTACTTC
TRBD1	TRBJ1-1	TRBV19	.	CASSIEGTGGQNTEAFF	TGTGCCAGTAGTATAGAAGGGACAGGGGGCCAGAACACTGAAGCTTTCTTT
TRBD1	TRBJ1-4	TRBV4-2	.	CASSQDMANRGRFEKLFF	TGTGCCAGCAGCCAAGATATGGCGAACAGGGGGCGGTTCGAAAAACTGTTTTTT
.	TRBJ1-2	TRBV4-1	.	CASSHSGGGYTF	TGCGCCAGCAGCCATTCTGGAGGGGGCTACACCTTC
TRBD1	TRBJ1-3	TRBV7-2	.	CASSADRARSVTIYF	TGTGCCAGCAGCGCAGACAGGGCCCGGTCTGTCACCATATATTTT
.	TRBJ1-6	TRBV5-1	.	CASSLGGERNSPLHF	TGCGCCAGCAGCTTGGGGGGGGAACGGAATTCACCCCTCCACTTT
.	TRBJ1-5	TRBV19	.	CASRQNSNQPQHF	TGTGCCAGTAGACAGAATAGCAATCAGCCCCAGCATTTT
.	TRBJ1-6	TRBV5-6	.	CASSLRRDWSSYNSPLHF	TGTGCCAGCAGCTTGAGGAGGGACTGGAGCTCCTATAATTCACCCCTCCACTTT
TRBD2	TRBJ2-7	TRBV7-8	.	CASSSRTSASYEQYF	TGTGCCAGCAGCTCAAGGACTAGCGCCTCCTACGAGCAGTACTTC
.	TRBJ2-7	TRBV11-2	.	CASRPRDYWGFEQYF	TGTGCCAGCAGACCCCGGGATTATTGGGGATTCGAGCAGTACTTC
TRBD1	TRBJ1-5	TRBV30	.	CAWAQQGNQPQHF	TGTGCCTGGGCCCAACAGGGGAATCAGCCCCAGCATTTT
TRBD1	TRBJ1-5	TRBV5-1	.	CASSLGDSGGDPQHF	TGCGCCAGCAGCCTTGGGGACAGCGGAGGGGATCCCCAGCATTTT
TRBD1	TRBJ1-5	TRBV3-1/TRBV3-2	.	CASSAGRQGGQPQHF	TGTGCCAGCAGCGCCGGCCGACAGGGAGGACAGCCCCAGCATTTT
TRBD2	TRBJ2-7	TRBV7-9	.	CASSQPPGLLYEQYF	TGTGCCAGCAGCCAACCCCCGGGACTACTCTACGAGCAGTACTTC
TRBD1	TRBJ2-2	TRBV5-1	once	CASSGTGIDTGELFF	TGCGCCAGCAGCGGGACAGGGATCGACACCGGGGAGCTGTTTTTT
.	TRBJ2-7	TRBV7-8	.	CASSLEAGPGYEQYF	TGTGCCAGCAGCTTAGAGGCAGGGCCGGGCTACGAGCAGTACTTC
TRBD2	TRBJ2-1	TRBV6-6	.	CASRLAGGLNEQFF	TGTGCCAGCAGATTAGCGGGGGGACTGAATGAGCAGTTCTTC
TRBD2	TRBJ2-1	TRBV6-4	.	CASSDSTSAYEQFF	TGTGCCAGCAGTGACTCGACTAGCGCCTATGAGCAGTTCTTC
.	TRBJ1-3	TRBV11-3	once	CASSSRGESSGNTIYF	TGTGCCAGCAGCTCTCGGGGGGAGAGCTCTGGAAACACCATATATTTT
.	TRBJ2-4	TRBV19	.	CASSTNPQGGSPKNIQYF	TGTGCCAGTAGTACCAACCCACAGGGGGGGTCCCCCAAAAACATTCAGTACTTC
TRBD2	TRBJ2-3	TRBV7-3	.	CASSPGTSGGSFHYGLTDTQYF	TGTGCCAGCAGCCCCGGGACTAGCGGGGGGTCCTTCCATTATGGACTCACAGATACGCAGTATTTT
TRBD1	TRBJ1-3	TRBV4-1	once	CASSPRQGIDTIYF	TGCGCCAGCAGCCCCCGACAGGGGATAGACACCATATATTTT
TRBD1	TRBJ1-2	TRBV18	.	CASSPDRAGGYTF	TGTGCCAGCTCACCTGACAGGGCTGGCGGCTACACCTTC
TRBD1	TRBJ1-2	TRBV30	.	CAWSRTGDPLYGYTF	TGTGCCTGGAGTAGGACAGGGGACCCACTCTATGGCTACACCTTC